This entry lists 30 T cell receptor beta chains sequenced from one sample in a study of post-analysis software for immune sequencing data. These TCRs are of unknown antigen specificity. Every TCR beta cDNA library bore unique molecular identifiers. TCRdb re-called the PCR reads with MiXCR, one entry per CDR3 protein. This sample has 150,000 to 200,000 distinct CDR3 sequences, with around 28% found just once. Study observations and caveats: When patients were compared with controls, 4 or 5 TRBV segments were more frequent, TRBV5-6, TRBV5-1 and TRBV20-1 among them.

The sequencing input was blood. The receptors stem from a girl aged 10 to 17 with multiple sclerosis.

V and J are TRBV5-1 and TRBJ2-1; D is ambiguous. V shed 1 base and J shed 0 bases, with 17 bases lying between them. The germline V gene has CDR1 SGHRS and CDR2 YFSETQ. This CDR3 contains 18 residues. CDR3 nucleotides: TGCGCCAGCAGCTTGCCCCTAGGGAAGGCTAGCTCCTACAATGAGCAGTTCTTC. This sequence encodes CASSLPLGKASSYNEQFF.

At least ten counts were recorded for this clonotype. The chain has TRBV5-1 and TRBJ1-2; no reliable D call. V lost 0 bases to trimming and J lost 1 base, with 13 bases between them. In germline, CDR1 is SGHRS, CDR2 YFSETQ. The CDR3 extends over 16 amino acids. CDR3 DNA: TGCGCCAGCAGCTTGGATTCGGGAGCTTTTAACTATGGCTACACCTTC. Translated: CASSLDSGAFNYGYTF.

This clonotype occurred a few times. The rearrangement joins TRBV11-2 to TRBJ2-5, with TRBD1 as a possible D gene (6 bases). CDR1 and CDR2 (germline): SGHAT, FQNNGV. This CDR3 contains 15 residues. Trimming took 5 bases from V and 4 from J, leaving 17 bases between them. The CDR3 DNA follows: TGTGCCAGCAGCCCAGGGGCCAGGGTAGCAGAGACCCAGTACTTC. Its protein product is CASSPGARVAETQYF. Full variable domain (rest looked up from reference TRBV11-2 and TRBJ2-5): EAGVAQSPRYKIIEKRQSVAFWCNPISGHATLYWYQQILGQGPKLLIQFQNNGVVDDSQLPKDRFSAERLKGVDSTLKIQPAKLEDSAVYLCASSPGARVAETQYFGPGTRLLVL.

Of note for this clonotype: A much larger clone lies a single base off, so this may be a read error. The CDR3 region is CACSYSVANEQFF. For the CDR3, the DNA is TGTGCCTGCAGTTACTCTGTCGCGAATGAGCAGTTCTTC. V gene TRBV6-5 combines with J gene TRBJ2-1; D gene ambiguous. CDR1 MNHEY and CDR2 SVGAGI come from the germline V gene. The CDR3 runs 13 residues.

This clonotype was found once. The junction departs from the called germline gene at one end, perhaps through a read error. The rearrangement uses TRBV27 and TRBJ1-2; no clear D gene. The CDR3 totals 16 residues. Germline CDR1 is MNHEY and CDR2 is SMNVEV (reference sequence). CDR3 sequence reads: CASSSSISFPNYDYTF. CDR3 DNA: TGTGCCAGCAGTTCCTCCATAAGCTTTCCTAACTATGACTACACCTTC.

Note on this clonotype: A clone one base away is much larger, so this may be a read error. The rearrangement joins TRBV6-1 to TRBJ1-5; D remains unclear. The CDR3 has 14 residues. V lost 7 bases and J lost 0, with 10 bases in between. Germline loops: CDR1 MNHNS, CDR2 SASEGT. CDR3 DNA sequence: TGTGCCAGCATTCATCGAGATAGCAATCAGCCCCAGCATTTT. Translating gives CASIHRDSNQPQHF.

This clonotype was observed a handful of times. CDR3 residues: CASSSLRNRGSGELFF. In DNA form, the CDR3 reads TGTGCCAGCAGTTCCCTCCGCAACAGGGGATCCGGGGAGCTGTTTTTT. J is TRBJ2-2 and V is TRBV28, with 7 positions matching TRBD1. After removal of 4 bases from V and 6 bases from J, the junction contained 11 bases not matched to a gene. The CDR3 is 16 amino acids. Per germline, CDR1 MDHEN and CDR2 SYDVKM.

For this clonotype: This may stem from a read error, because a much larger clone lies one nucleotide away. This chain joins TRBV12-3 or TRBV12-4 and TRBJ2-1; 15 nucleotides match TRBD2. V lost 4 bases, J lost 11 bases, and 9 bases stayed unmatched. The CDR3 spans 16 residues. The CDR3: CASSSRTSGRVDKQFF. The CDR3 region has the DNA TGTGCCAGCAGTTCGAGGACTAGCGGGAGGGTCGATAAGCAGTTCTTC.

This clonotype has a count of ten or more. This rearrangement joins TRBV6-6 to TRBJ2-1; 8 positions agree with TRBD2. Trimming removed 10 bases from V and 10 bases from J; junction bases left unmatched: 3. Per the germline V gene, CDR1 is MNHNY and CDR2 is SVGAGI (reference sequence). This CDR3 comprises 10 residues. For the CDR3, the DNA is TGTGCCACAGCGGGAGTCGAGCAGTTCTTC. Protein sequence: CATAGVEQFF.

The genes are TRBV7-8 and TRBJ2-4; D possibly matches TRBD1 or TRBD2 (5 bases each). Trimming removed 4 bases at V and 3 bases at J, with 16 bases between. The CDR3 has 16 amino acids. Germline V gene data show CDR1 as SGHVS and CDR2 as FQNEAQ. CDR3 nucleotides: TGTGCCAGCAGCTCCCTAGGTCGGGACGTCAAAAACATTCAGTACTTC. The encoded protein is CASSSLGRDVKNIQYF.

This chain connects TRBV28 to TRBJ2-7; tentatively, D is TRBD1 (5 bases). The CDR3 consists of 13 residues. The germline gives CDR1 MDHEN, CDR2 SYDVKM. V lost 2 bases and J lost 3, with 8 bases in between. The CDR3: CASSLVQGYEQYF. The DNA for the CDR3 is TGTGCCAGCAGTTTAGTCCAGGGCTACGAGCAGTACTTC.

CDR3 nucleotide sequence: TGTGCCAGTAGCACAGGACTAGCGGGAGGGTCCTACAATGAGCAGTTCTTC. This encodes CASSTGLAGGSYNEQFF. V is TRBV19 and J is TRBJ2-1, with 15 bases fitting TRBD2. Germline values: CDR1 LNHDA, CDR2 SQIVND (reference sequence). The CDR3 runs to 17 residues. V lost 6 bases, J lost 1 base, and 4 bases stayed unmatched.

About this clonotype: With a much larger clone just one base away, this may be a read error. V and J are TRBV9 and TRBJ2-1; D is perhaps TRBD2 (5 bases). Germline V gene data show CDR1 as SGDLS and CDR2 as YYNGEE. The CDR3 loop spans 17 amino acids. The CDR3 DNA follows: TGTGCCAGCAGCGTAGATGTAGGACTTGGATCCTACAATGGGCAGTTCTTC. Its translation: CASSVDVGLGSYNGQFF.

In its sample, this clonotype was seen a few times. The V gene is TRBV19, the J gene TRBJ2-1, with D possibly being TRBD1 or TRBD2 (5 bases each). Trimming shortened V by 9 bases and J by 7 bases, and 13 bases separated the two germline ends. CDR3 length: 12 amino acids. In germline, CDR1 is LNHDA, CDR2 SQIVND (reference sequence). CDR3 protein: CASRDPRNEQFF. The CDR3 DNA sequence: TGTGCCAGCAGGGACCCTAGAAATGAGCAGTTCTTC.

The chain recombines TRBV6-6 with TRBJ2-2; D might be TRBD2 (6 bases). This CDR3 has 14 residues. The ends were cut back, 7 bases at V and 5 bases at J, with 14 bases in the middle. Germline V gene lookup returns CDR1 MNHNY and CDR2 SVGAGI (reference sequence). The CDR3, as DNA: TGTGCCAGCAACGGGGGAGAGGGAACCGGGGAGCTGTTTTTT. Translating it yields CASNGGEGTGELFF.

The chain uses TRBV19 and TRBJ2-7; the D gene is possibly TRBD1 (5 bases). CDR1 is LNHDA and CDR2 is SQIVND in the germline V gene (reference sequence). The CDR3 spans 13 residues. The V end was cut by 3 bases, the J end by 3 bases, with 9 bases between. This CDR3 is CASSMRQNYEQYF. The CDR3 DNA reads as TGTGCCAGTAGTATGAGACAGAACTACGAGCAGTACTTC. The complete variable domain, with remaining parts taken from reference TRBV19 and TRBJ2-7, reads DGGITQSPKYLFRKEGQNVTLSCEQNLNHDAMYWYRQDPGQGLRLIYYSQIVNDFQKGDIAEGYSVSREKKESFPLTVTSAQKNPTAFYLCASSMRQNYEQYFGPGTRLTVT.

This clonotype was seen at least ten times. The chain has TRBV7-2 and TRBJ1-2; 7 bases align to TRBD1. CDR3 length equals 14 residues. Trimming cost V 5 bases and J 2 bases; bases outside gene matches: 5. Germline CDR1 reads SGHTA; CDR2 reads FQGNSA. CDR3 amino acids: CASSVSTGNYGYTF. CDR3 nucleotides: TGTGCCAGCAGCGTATCGACAGGGAACTATGGCTACACCTTC.

This clonotype turned up a few times. The V gene is TRBV4-2, the J gene TRBJ2-5; TRBD2 aligns across 7 bases. V shed 1 base, J shed 5 bases, and the junction held 7 bases outside the gene matches. CDR3 length equals 15 residues. From germline, CDR1 is LGHNA and CDR2 YNFKEQ. This chain's CDR3 is CASSQGVTSDETQYF. For the CDR3, the DNA is TGTGCCAGCAGCCAAGGAGTTACTAGCGACGAGACCCAGTACTTC.

The rearrangement links TRBV21-1 to TRBJ2-3; the D call TRBD1 from the table was never checked on the DNA. TRBV21-1 is deemed a pseudogene. The CDR3 extends over 17 amino acids. As DNA, the CDR3 is TGTGCCAGCAGCCTCGGAGAGGGGGAGGGTGGCACAGATACGCAGTATTTT. Encoded protein: CASSLGEGEGGTDTQYF.

The gene calls are TRBV7-2 and TRBJ2-3; D unclear. Germline V CDR1 and CDR2: SGHTA, FQGNSA. The length of the CDR3 is 12 residues. Trimming pared 2 bases from V and 8 bases from J, leaving 8 bases between. The CDR3 DNA is TGTGCCAGCAGCTTAATCACTACTACGCAGTATTTT. This codes for CASSLITTTQYF.

V is TRBV5-6 and J is TRBJ2-7, with 7 bases identical to TRBD2. Germline V gene data show CDR1 as SGHDT and CDR2 as YYEEEE. Trimming cost V 0 bases and J 5 bases; bases outside gene matches: 11. The CDR3 totals 16 residues. The DNA for the CDR3 is TGTGCCAGCAGCTTGGCCGCTGGCGGGAGCAACCACGAGCAGTACTTC. Amino acid sequence: CASSLAAGGSNHEQYF.

This clonotype was detected many times. V and J are TRBV20-1 and TRBJ2-1; possibly TRBD2 for D (5 bases). CDR3 length: 12 residues. CDR1 is DFQATT, CDR2 SNEGSKA, per germline (reference sequence). V lost 4 bases to trimming and J lost 8 bases, with 12 bases between them. Written as DNA, the CDR3 is TGCAGTGCTACACCGGGATCATATGAGCAGTTCTTC. Amino acids: CSATPGSYEQFF.

This clonotype came up a few times. The J gene is TRBJ1-5, the V gene TRBV18, with D unclear. The ends were cut back, 1 base at V and 5 bases at J, with 6 bases in the middle. CDR1 and CDR2 from the germline V gene are KGHSH and LQKENI. The CDR3 contains 13 residues. This CDR3 is CASSPLGDQPQHF. The DNA of the CDR3 is TGTGCCAGCTCACCACTGGGCGATCAGCCCCAGCATTTT. Drawing the rest from reference TRBV18 and TRBJ1-5, the complete variable domain is NAGVMQNPRHLVRRRGQEARLRCSPMKGHSHVYWYRQLPEEGLKFMVYLQKENIIDESGMPKERFSAEFPKEGPSILRIQQVVRGDSAAYFCASSPLGDQPQHFGDGTRLSIL.

This CDR3 reads CSAPDGEKGNQPQHF. CDR3 nucleotide sequence: TGCAGTGCCCCGGACGGAGAGAAGGGCAATCAGCCCCAGCATTTT. The V call is TRBV20-1, the J call TRBJ1-5; no firm D call. This CDR3 region has 15 residues. Looked up from germline, CDR1 is DFQATT and CDR2 is SNEGSKA (reference sequence). The ends were cut back, 6 bases at V and 2 bases at J, with 17 bases in the middle.

To note about this clonotype: A read error may be the cause here, since a much bigger clone is one base away. This chain connects TRBV6-5 to TRBJ2-1, with 8 bases fitting TRBD1. Germline loops: CDR1 MNHEY, CDR2 SVGAGI. The CDR3 is made up of 14 amino acids. The V gene end was trimmed by 5 bases and the J gene end by 9 bases; junction bases not matched to a gene: 9. CDR3 coding DNA: TGTGCCAGCAGTCACATGGGACAGGTTGCTGAGCAGTTCTTC. It codes for CASSHMGQVAEQFF.

This clonotype was seen only a few times. The genes are TRBV28 and TRBJ2-3; 10 bases align to TRBD1. CDR3 size: 16 residues. Germline lookup yields CDR1 MDHEN and CDR2 SYDVKM. Germline trimming cut 6 bases from V and 5 bases from J; bases unmatched to any gene: 11. CDR3 sequence reads: CASSRGTGVAEDTQYF. Here the CDR3 DNA reads TGTGCCAGCAGCCGGGGGACAGGGGTGGCGGAAGATACGCAGTATTTT.

This clonotype has a count of ten or more. J is TRBJ2-7 and V is TRBV7-8; D gene ambiguous. Germline CDR1 reads SGHVS; CDR2 reads FQNEAQ. V was cut by 4 bases and J by 1 base, with 5 bases left in between. The CDR3 spans 12 residues. CDR3 nucleotides: TGTGCCAGCAGCTCTCATTCCTACGAGCAGTACTTC. Translating it yields CASSSHSYEQYF. Drawing the rest from reference TRBV7-8 and TRBJ2-7, the complete variable domain is GAGVSQSPRYKVAKRGQDVALRCDPISGHVSLFWYQQALGQGPEFLTYFQNEAQLDKSGLPSDRFFAERPEGSVSTLKIQRTQQEDSAVYLCASSSHSYEQYFGPGTRLTVT.

Points on this clonotype: Since a much larger clone is just one base distant, this may be a read error. The chain links TRBV5-1 to TRBJ2-7, with 8 bases identical to TRBD1. V lost 7 bases, J lost 10 bases, and 13 bases stayed unmatched. Germline V gives CDR1 SGHRS, CDR2 YFSETQ. CDR3 length: 13 residues. CDR3 nucleotides: TGCGCCAGCGGCGCAGGGGGCCTAGACACCCAGTACTTC. This sequence encodes CASGAGGLDTQYF.

This clonotype has a handful of counts. A much bigger clone sits one base away, suggesting this may be a read error. J is TRBJ2-7 and V is TRBV12-3 or TRBV12-4; D possibly corresponds to TRBD2 (5 bases). This CDR3 has 13 residues. V shed 5 bases and J shed 6 bases, with 14 bases lying between them. The CDR3 reads CASSPPEACEQYF. CDR3 bases: TGTGCCAGCAGTCCCCCGGAGGCCTGCGAGCAGTACTTC.

The CDR3 loop is CASSGGQGEGKLFF. The CDR3 bases are TGTGCCAGCAGCGGGGGACAGGGGGAAGGGAAACTGTTTTTT. The J gene is TRBJ1-4, the V gene TRBV7-2; 11 bases map to TRBD1. The junction had 7 bases not matched to a gene; V was cut back by 5 bases and J by 11 bases. Germline loops: CDR1 SGHTA, CDR2 FQGNSA. This CDR3 contains 14 residues.